This TCR beta chain was sequenced in a study of identical twins. Overall study results and limits: Cord blood beta clonotypes that were abundant carried fewer insertions, and memory repertoires showed no such trend.

There are many counts of this clonotype. Its specificity is not known. CDR1 is SGHTA and CDR2 is FQGNSA in the germline V gene. V shed 0 bases and J shed 0 bases, with 0 bases lying between them. The CDR3 loop spans 13 amino acids. TCRdb reprocessed the 5' RACE reads via MiXCR and lists one record per CDR3 protein. The data contain 450,000 or so distinct CDR3 sequences, about 14% of them singletons. These data were likewise used in another study, on yellow fever vaccine responses in identical twins.

The chain joins TRBV7-2 to TRBJ1-5; D ambiguous. This TCR was sampled from a woman aged 18-29 years in good health. Input material: CD4+ T cells sorted from blood. This chain's CDR3 is CASSLASNQPQHF. The CDR3 bases are TGTGCCAGCAGCTTAGCTAGCAATCAGCCCCAGCATTTT.